These T cell receptor beta chains were read from a single sample in a study of blood T cell repertoires in COVID-19. Using immunoSEQ multiplex PCR, the repertoire was profiled, and TCRdb retains in-frame clones only, with some absent. The profile shows approximately 160,000 clones, 90% of them singletons. Sequencing was performed on peripheral blood. These receptors came from a man aged 50-59 years with acute or convalescent COVID-19. Each CDR3 is given with its conserved first and last residue. A D gene is named only where the DNA matches it firmly. Size values are once, few and many counts, or a class for expanded clones, and some rows have none.

V gene,J gene,clone size,D gene,CDR3 DNA,CDR3 protein
TRBV24-1,TRBJ1-1,.,.,TGTGCCACCAGTGATGGCGCGGACAGGAACACTGAAGCTTTCTTT,CATSDGADRNTEAFF
TRBV19,TRBJ1-6,.,.,TGTGCCAGTAGTATTAAAGGGAACAGGAGAGGAGATAATTCACCCCTCCACTTT,CASSIKGNRRGDNSPLHF
TRBV7-8,TRBJ2-7,.,TRBD1,TGTGCCAGCAGCCCCGAGACAGGGACCTACGAGCAGTACTTC,CASSPETGTYEQYF
TRBV27,TRBJ2-2,.,TRBD2,TGTGCCAGCAGGTCGACTAGCGGGAGTCCCGGGGAGCTGTTTTTT,CASRSTSGSPGELFF
TRBV2,TRBJ2-1,.,TRBD2,TGTGCCAGCAGCCGCGGGACTAGCGGGGGGTACAATGAGCAGTTCTTC,CASSRGTSGGYNEQFF
TRBV28,TRBJ1-6,.,.,TGTGCCAGCAGTTTATTTCCGCCGAGCTCCTATAATTCACCCCTCCACTTT,CASSLFPPSSYNSPLHF
TRBV20-1,TRBJ2-1,.,TRBD2,TGCAGTGTGGCTAGCGGGCATGAGCAGTTCTTC,CSVASGHEQFF
TRBV29-1,TRBJ2-5,.,TRBD1,TGCAGCGTTGTGGGGGACAGGGGAATACAAGAGACCCAGTACTTC,CSVVGDRGIQETQYF
TRBV9,TRBJ2-5,.,.,TGTGCCAGCAGCGAAGACAACCAAGAGACCCAGTACTTC,CASSEDNQETQYF
TRBV28,TRBJ2-7,.,.,TGTGCCAGCAGTTTAAGCGGCATTCTACCCCTAAATTACGAGCAGTACTTC,CASSLSGILPLNYEQYF
TRBV7-9,TRBJ1-2,.,TRBD1,TGTGCCAGCAGCGCCGACAGGGGGCTCAATGGCTACACCTTC,CASSADRGLNGYTF
TRBV7-6,TRBJ1-5,.,TRBD1,TGTGCCAGCAGCACGGGACAGGGGGTCGGACAGCCCCAGCATTTT,CASSTGQGVGQPQHF
TRBV5-8,TRBJ2-2,.,TRBD2,TGTGCCAGCAGCTTCCCAGGGAGGGTCGCCGGGGAGCTGTTTTTT,CASSFPGRVAGELFF
TRBV28,TRBJ1-5,.,.,TGTGCCAGCAGCCCATTTAGAGGGCCCTATTATCAGCCCCAGCATTTT,CASSPFRGPYYQPQHF
TRBV4-1,TRBJ2-5,.,TRBD2,TGCGCCAGCAGCCAATTCGGGACTAGCGAACAAGAGACCCAGTACTTC,CASSQFGTSEQETQYF
TRBV9,TRBJ2-5,.,.,TGTGCCAGCAGCGTAGTGGGGGGGCACAATCGAGAGACCCAGTACTTC,CASSVVGGHNRETQYF
TRBV7-9,TRBJ1-4,.,.,TGTGCCAGCAGCTTCAGGGAGGATGAAAAACTGTTTTTT,CASSFREDEKLFF
TRBV6-1,TRBJ2-1,.,.,TGTGCCAGCAGTGATGGGCAGAGCAATGAGCAGTTCTTC,CASSDGQSNEQFF
TRBV6-2/TRBV6-3,TRBJ2-5,.,.,TGTGCCAGCAGTCAAATAGGGTTCGGGGAGCGAGCGGCCCAGTACTTC,CASSQIGFGERAAQYF
TRBV5-6,TRBJ2-7,.,TRBD2,TGTGCCAGCAGCATAAGAGACGGCGGGAGGTGGTACGAGCAGTACTTC,CASSIRDGGRWYEQYF
TRBV30,TRBJ2-1,.,TRBD2,TGTGCCTGGAGTAAGGCGGGGGGCCGCAATGAGCAGTTCTTC,CAWSKAGGRNEQFF
TRBV6-2/TRBV6-3,TRBJ1-5,few,.,TGTGCCAGCAGTTACTCCGTCAGGGGACCTAATCAGCCCCAGCATTTT,CASSYSVRGPNQPQHF
TRBV7-2,TRBJ2-5,.,.,TGTGCCAGCAGCTTAGATGCGGGGACGAAGACCCAGTACTTC,CASSLDAGTKTQYF
TRBV28,TRBJ2-1,.,.,TGTGCCAGCAGTAAGGTGGGGGGATCTACGGCCAATGAGCAGTTCTTC,CASSKVGGSTANEQFF
TRBV4-3,TRBJ1-2,once,.,TGCGCCAGCAGCCAAACGGGCCGGGAGAGCTATGGCTACACCTTC,CASSQTGRESYGYTF
TRBV7-9,TRBJ2-5,.,TRBD1,TGTGCCAGCAGCCTGGGGACAGGGCTAGGCGGGACCCAGTACTTC,CASSLGTGLGGTQYF
TRBV30,TRBJ2-2,.,.,TGTGCCTCGGGACAACAAAGCACCGGGGAGCTGTTTTTT,CASGQQSTGELFF
TRBV5-6,TRBJ2-7,.,.,TGTGCCAGCAACCCTTCGGGAAGTGTCTACGAGCAGTACTTC,CASNPSGSVYEQYF
TRBV19,TRBJ2-1,.,TRBD2,TGTGCCAGTAGACTAGCGGGTAGCTCCTACAATGAGCAGTTCTTC,CASRLAGSSYNEQFF
TRBV11-1,TRBJ1-1,.,.,TGTGCCAGCAGCTTCGAGGGCGGGAACACTGAAGCTTTCTTT,CASSFEGGNTEAFF
TRBV29-1,TRBJ2-3,.,.,TGCAGCGTTGAGGGGACTCTAAGCACAGATACGCAGTATTTT,CSVEGTLSTDTQYF
TRBV5-1,TRBJ1-3,.,.,TGCGCCAGCAGCTTGGAGGGACAACCGTACTCTGGAAACACCATATATTTT,CASSLEGQPYSGNTIYF
TRBV5-1,TRBJ1-2,.,.,TGCGCCAGCAGCTTGTGGCGGGGGAGCTATGGCTACACCTTC,CASSLWRGSYGYTF
TRBV9,TRBJ1-1,.,TRBD1,TGTGCCAGCAGCGCGTCGGGACAGGTCAACACTGAAGCTTTCTTT,CASSASGQVNTEAFF
TRBV19,TRBJ2-7,.,.,TGTGCCAGTACACCTCAGGGGAGCTCCTACGAGCAGTACTTC,CASTPQGSSYEQYF
TRBV2,TRBJ2-3,.,TRBD2,TGTGCCAGCAGTGCTACTAGCGGGGTCCCAGATACGCAGTATTTT,CASSATSGVPDTQYF
TRBV4-3,TRBJ1-2,.,.,TGCGCCAGCAGCCAAGACAGGGAATATGGCTACACCTTC,CASSQDREYGYTF
TRBV24-1,TRBJ1-2,.,.,TGTGCCACCAGCCCAGGGAACTATGGCTACACCTTC,CATSPGNYGYTF
TRBV7-2,TRBJ1-3,.,.,TGTGCCAGCAGCTTGGGGCGCCTCAGAGGCCGAAACACCATATATTTT,CASSLGRLRGRNTIYF
TRBV30,TRBJ2-1,.,.,TGTGCCTGGAAGATCTACGGGATTGAGCAGTTCTTC,CAWKIYGIEQFF
TRBV24-1,TRBJ2-1,.,TRBD2,TGTGCCACCAGTGACCGACTAGCGGGCTCCTACAATGAGCAGTTCTTC,CATSDRLAGSYNEQFF
TRBV6-5,TRBJ1-1,.,.,TGTGCCAGCAGTTCCCTCGACACGGGATGGAACACTGAAGCTTTCTTT,CASSSLDTGWNTEAFF
TRBV5-4,TRBJ2-2,few,.,TGTGCCAGCAGTGACAAACCCCCCCCCTTCGGGGAGCTGTTTTTT,CASSDKPPPFGELFF
TRBV5-1,TRBJ2-1,.,.,TGCGCCAGCAGCTTGTCTACAGGGGAGGCTGAGCAGTTCTTC,CASSLSTGEAEQFF
TRBV27,TRBJ1-6,once,.,TGTGCCAGCAGTTCCCGTCCTCGGGGTCTTGCCTATAATTCACCCCTCCACTTT,CASSSRPRGLAYNSPLHF
TRBV7-2,TRBJ2-5,.,.,TGTGCCAGCAGCTTAGCGGGTGAGGGTATTGCTGACGGAGAGACCCAGTACTTC,CASSLAGEGIADGETQYF
TRBV11-3,TRBJ2-1,.,.,TGTGCCAGCAGCCTTCAGACGGGGGAGTGGAATGAGCAGTTCTTC,CASSLQTGEWNEQFF
TRBV3-1/TRBV3-2,TRBJ1-2,.,.,TGTGCCAGCAGCGACTATGGGGGCTACACCTTC,CASSDYGGYTF
TRBV7-9,TRBJ1-1,.,TRBD1,TGTGCCAGCAGCCCGACAGGGGCGCAGAGGGAAGCTTTCTTT,CASSPTGAQREAFF
TRBV29-1,TRBJ2-7,.,TRBD1,TGCAGCGTTGCGACAGGGGCAACTATAGTGCAGTACTTC,CSVATGATIVQYF
TRBV7-9,TRBJ2-1,.,TRBD2,TGTGCCAGCAGAACTAGCGGGAGGGCCGGGGATGAGCAGTTCTTC,CASRTSGRAGDEQFF
TRBV29-1,TRBJ1-2,.,.,TGCAGCGTTGGGGCAGCTTCAGGCTACACCTTC,CSVGAASGYTF